The clone carrying this T cell receptor beta chain showed up just a few times. The CDR3 spans 14 residues. Germline-derived CDR1 and CDR2 are SGHDT and YYEEEE. V was shortened by 5 bases and J by 3 bases, with 15 bases between the two germline ends. The data originate from a study of regulatory T cells in long-lasting Graves disease. Construction of the TCR beta libraries employed iRepertoire HTBI primers in conjunction with Arm-PCR of CDR3 regions. TCRdb called the multiplex PCR reads again in MiXCR, with one record for every CDR3 protein. The sample contains roughly 430,000 distinct CDR3 sequences, about a sixth of which appear only once. Time point reported: newly diagnosed GD, antithyroid drugs for less than 3 months. PBMC-derived RNA was used for the TCR library. This sample also belongs to another study, concerning T cells in Graves' hyperthyroidism and ophthalmopathy.

The sample in question was peripheral blood mononuclear cells (PBMCs), obtained at new diagnosis, from a patient treated with antithyroid drugs. The origin of this receptor is a woman in her 30s with Graves disease. V gene TRBV5-6 combines with J gene TRBJ2-7, with no clear D. CDR3 sequence: CASSYSASVYEQYF. CDR3 nucleotide sequence: TGTGCCAGCAGTTATTCAGCCTCTGTCTACGAGCAGTACTTC.